The present entry profiles one T cell receptor (beta chain) with its context. Its recognized antigen is unknown. The input lacks base qualities; no much larger clone sits a single base away. Trimming costs V 3 bases and J 7 bases, and their ends lie 7 bases apart. From its cysteine to its phenylalanine, the CDR3 spans 11 amino acids. CDR3 DNA is the only sequence kept; it has 33 bases, read in frame from the first base. CDR1 is given as SQVTM and CDR2 as ANQGSEA, both from the germline V gene. Each PCR received spiked-in synthetic TCR analog templates so that absolute template abundance could be estimated from read counts. Using the immunoSEQ assay, TCRbeta CDR3 regions were amplified from genomic DNA with bias-controlled V and J gene primers. Sequencing of rearranged TCRbeta segments was done at approximately 20X coverage. In the source study's methods: Clustering was used to correct sequencing errors, and CDR3s were annotated against IMGT to assign V, D and J genes. Out-of-frame and stop-codon sequences were excluded, and only productive TCRbeta rearrangements were used in downstream analyses. Clonality was calculated as one minus the Shannon entropy normalized by the log of the number of unique productive sequences. Clones differing between time points or between blood and tumor were identified using Fisher's exact test with Benjamini-Hochberg correction, with an adjusted p below 0.01 applied as the threshold. TCRdb took over this immuneACCESS table, retaining in-frame rearrangements with V and J assigned. Such tables are incomplete; in checked studies, under half of the missing clones stem from an unresolved V gene, and the remainder is unexplained. V and J calls and clone size are given by that table; D and trimming were obtained from the DNA. Recorded for this sample are 54,000 or so clones; over 65% of them occurred a single time. The leading ten clones occupy approximately 1.3% of the sample.

This entry is derived from a study of PD-L1 blockade in urothelial cancer (dated by TCRdb to the late 2010s). Regarding the complete study: Every patient began therapy at some point between 2013 and 2015 and was given atezolizumab 1,200 mg intravenously every 3 weeks. Blood samples yielded a median of roughly 140,000 T cells and tens of thousands of unique TCRs, with median clonality approximately 0.08. Whole exome sequencing and RNA sequencing of pretreatment tumors were performed alongside TCR sequencing in the same patients. Pretreatment blood TCR-seq was available for twenty-nine patients, at least one posttreatment blood collection was obtained for some 24 patients, and tumor TCR-seq was available for some 24 patients. About 85% of the roughly 29 patients were identified as males with urothelial cancer of bladder origin, and a prior smoking history was reported by 18 of 29 patients. An ECOG performance status of 0 or 1 was recorded for the patients, and 0 to 3 prior chemotherapy regimens had been received by the patients. Blood samples were analyzed at 3 weeks after treatment start (second dose) and at 6 weeks after treatment start. Pretreatment tumor samples, along with matched peripheral blood serially collected before and after atezolizumab treatment, were subjected to TCR sequencing. Progression-free survival longer than 6 months counted as durable clinical benefit, and TCR features were additionally tested against both progression-free and overall survival. Durable clinical benefit was achieved by nine patients and was not achieved by 20 patients. The study was an exploratory multi-omic analysis of somatic, immune and clinical correlates of response to PD-L1 blockade with atezolizumab in urothelial cancer.

Overall study outcomes, separate from this receptor: At 3 weeks after the start of treatment, tumor-associated TCR clones in peripheral blood had expanded more in patients with durable benefit (n ≈ 22, p = 0.022). Because the sample size was small (n ≈ 27) and many exploratory analyses were performed, the results are intended to be hypothesis-generating. Improved progression-free and overall survival was associated with having pretreatment peripheral blood TCR clonality below the median.

Per the publication, the time point label means: pretreatment peripheral blood. The cohort comprised around 30 patients with locally advanced or metastatic urothelial carcinoma treated at Memorial Sloan Kettering on a trial protocol. Peripheral blood mononuclear cells were collected pretreatment and during treatment, with between 1 and 8 total time points obtained per patient. The Qiagen DNeasy Blood extraction kit was used to purify genomic DNA from total PBMCs and tumor samples. PBMCs were collected pretreatment and during treatment, and were isolated and stored as previously described. Sequenced material: PBMCs, taken around atezolizumab (anti-PD-L1) treatment. The source is a man aged 45-60 years with urothelial cancer. Rearrangement joined TRBV29-1 to TRBJ2-1; 5 matching bases give a weak D call of TRBD1. CDR3 sequence: CSVDKGNEQFF. The bases read TGCAGCGTTGATAAGGGGAATGAGCAGTTCTTC.